One sample yielded the 21 T cell receptor beta chains listed below, sequenced in a study of cytomegalovirus exposure and HLA in healthy donors. PCR amplification relied on 60 Vbeta primers (plus 13 Jbeta primers). TCRdb keeps only in-frame clones here, not all; method: immunoSEQ multiplex PCR. The sample has 20,000 to 25,000 clones, 75% to 85% seen once. The sample taken for sequencing was PBMCs. All receptors derive from a male donor in good health and CMV-seronegative.

V usage is TRBV5-5 and J usage is TRBJ2-1, with D possibly matching TRBD2 (7 bases). Germline V gives CDR1 SGHKS, CDR2 YYEKEE (reference sequence). This CDR3 spans 16 amino acids. V was trimmed by 4 bases and J by 5 bases, leaving 19 bases between them. DNA for the CDR3: TGTGCCAGCAGCGGGACACCTCGGACTAGAAACAATGAGCAGTTCTTC. Protein sequence: CASSGTPRTRNNEQFF.

The chain employs TRBV7-9 and TRBJ2-6; D uncertain. This CDR3 has 16 residues. CDR1 and CDR2 from the germline V gene are SEHNR and FQNEAQ (reference sequence). Trimming shortened V by 8 bases and J by 1 base, and 15 bases separated the two germline ends. The DNA of the CDR3 is TGTGCCAGCCCCCCCGGCGGTGGATCTGGGGCCAACGTCCTGACTTTC. This sequence encodes CASPPGGGSGANVLTF.

The J gene is TRBJ2-5, the V gene TRBV14, with 10 bases matching TRBD1. CDR1 is SGHDN and CDR2 is FVKESK in the germline V gene. The CDR3 runs to 15 residues. Trimming at V came to 2 bases and at J to 5 bases, leaving 5 bases not matched to a gene. The CDR3, as DNA: TGTGCCAGCAGCCAACGACAGGGGGCTCGGGAGACCCAGTACTTC. Residues: CASSQRQGARETQYF.

The CDR3: CASSQDGDGEQYF. DNA for the CDR3: TGCGCCAGCAGCCAAGATGGTGACGGGGAGCAGTACTTC. This sequence joins TRBV4-3 and TRBJ2-5; weak D call: TRBD2 (5 bases). Trimming pared 0 bases from V and 11 bases from J, leaving 13 bases between. Germline loops: CDR1 LGHNA, CDR2 YSLEER. This CDR3 comprises 13 residues.

The chain joins TRBV9 to TRBJ2-1, with 7 bases fitting TRBD1. J lost 2 bases, V lost 3 bases, and 5 bases had no gene match. Germline CDR1 and CDR2: SGDLS and YYNGEE. This CDR3 is 15 amino acids long. For the CDR3, the DNA is TGTGCCAGCAGCGCGTATCAGGGGGCCTACAATGAGCAGTTCTTC. Protein: CASSAYQGAYNEQFF.

The chain joins TRBV10-3 to TRBJ2-1; D uncertain. Germline V gene lookup returns CDR1 ENHRY and CDR2 SYGVKD. V dropped 0 bases and J dropped 3 bases, with 9 bases sitting between them. The CDR3 is made up of 15 amino acids. CDR3: CAISESASNYNEQFF. The DNA of the CDR3 is TGTGCCATCAGTGAGTCAGCGTCTAACTACAATGAGCAGTTCTTC.

J is TRBJ1-1 and V is TRBV20-1; D gene uncertain. Germline CDR1 reads DFQATT; CDR2 reads SNEGSKA (reference sequence). The V and J ends lost 6 bases and 3 bases respectively, with 8 bases between them. The CDR3 extends over 11 amino acids. CDR3 in amino acids: CSANKYTEAFF. CDR3 bases: TGCAGTGCAAATAAATACACTGAAGCTTTCTTT.

In nucleotides, the CDR3 is TGTGCCAGCAGCCGATCGGGGATGGGGGGCCAAGAGACCCAGTACTTC. The encoded protein is CASSRSGMGGQETQYF. The chain is built from TRBV28 and TRBJ2-5; weak D call: TRBD2 (6 bases). Germline values: CDR1 MDHEN, CDR2 SYDVKM. V was pared by 6 bases and J by 1 base, with 18 bases between. This CDR3 region has 16 residues.

J is TRBJ1-1 and V is TRBV9, with D unresolved. The CDR3 consists of 13 residues. Germline assignment: CDR1 SGDLS and CDR2 YYNGEE. Trimming took off 0 bases at V and 8 bases at J, with 11 bases between the two ends. DNA for the CDR3: TGTGCCAGCAGCGTAGATTCTGAACTGGAAGCTTTCTTT. This gives the protein CASSVDSELEAFF.

The chain recombines TRBV4-1 with TRBJ2-1, with 8 bases that match TRBD1. The CDR3 is made up of 15 amino acids. Germline V lookup: CDR1 MGHRA, CDR2 YSYEKL. With 6 bases clipped from V and 8 bases from J, the junction kept 12 bases outside the gene matches. CDR3 in amino acids: CASSLGGRGLDEQFF. CDR3 sequence (DNA): TGCGCCAGCAGTCTGGGGGGCAGGGGGCTGGATGAGCAGTTCTTC.

This clone was observed once. The rearrangement uses TRBV18 and TRBJ2-3; possible D gene TRBD2, 5 bases. The V gene's germline CDR1 is KGHSH and CDR2 LQKENI. Deletions cut 5 bases from V and 5 bases from J, with 14 bases between. This CDR3 region has 14 residues. The CDR3 sequence: CASSIMEGGDTQYF. The CDR3 DNA reads TGTGCCAGCTCAATAATGGAAGGAGGAGATACGCAGTATTTT.

This clone was picked up one time. The J gene is TRBJ2-1, the V gene TRBV9; a possible D gene is TRBD2 (5 bases). In germline, CDR1 is SGDLS, CDR2 YYNGEE. V was shortened by 0 bases and J by 5 bases, with 6 bases between the two germline ends. This CDR3 region has 13 residues. The CDR3 nucleotides read TGTGCCAGCAGCGTAGGGCGGGACAATGAGCAGTTCTTC. It is translated as CASSVGRDNEQFF.

The chain recombines TRBV7-2 with TRBJ1-2; D gene uncertain. V lost 0 bases and J 8 bases, leaving 13 bases between the germline ends. Per the germline V gene, CDR1 is SGHTA and CDR2 is FQGNSA. The CDR3 is made up of 14 amino acids. The CDR3 sequence: CASSLAQTSRGYTF. In DNA form, the CDR3 reads TGTGCCAGCAGCTTAGCACAGACCTCTCGAGGCTACACCTTC.

This rearrangement joins TRBV28 to TRBJ2-7; 9 bases match TRBD1. CDR3 length: 12 amino acids. J was trimmed by 7 bases and V by 6 bases; bases with no gene match: 4. Germline V lookup: CDR1 MDHEN, CDR2 SYDVKM. The CDR3 DNA reads TGTGCCAGCAGAACGACAGGGGGAGAGCAGTACTTC. Protein sequence: CASRTTGGEQYF.

V is TRBV9 and J is TRBJ2-3; TRBD2 agrees at 13 bases. The length of the CDR3 is 19 residues. The ends lost 4 bases at V and 0 bases at J; junction bases unmatched: 11. Looked up from germline, CDR1 is SGDLS and CDR2 is YYNGEE. The CDR3 region has the DNA TGTGCCAGCAGCCCCCATCGGACTAGCGGGGGATTTAGCACAGATACGCAGTATTTT. Translation gives CASSPHRTSGGFSTDTQYF.

J is TRBJ2-1 and V is TRBV4-2; the match to TRBD2 covers 10 bases. With 0 bases clipped from V and 3 bases from J, the junction kept 5 bases outside the gene matches. CDR1 LGHNA and CDR2 YNFKEQ come from the germline V gene. CDR3 size: 17 residues. The CDR3 sequence: CASSQDPGTSVYNEQFF. The DNA of the CDR3 is TGTGCCAGCAGCCAAGACCCCGGGACTAGCGTCTACAATGAGCAGTTCTTC.

This clone was recorded a few times. V usage is TRBV4-1 and J usage is TRBJ2-7; a weak D match, TRBD2 (6 bases). The V end was cut by 5 bases, the J end by 1 base, with 15 bases between. CDR3 length equals 15 residues. Germline CDR1 MGHRA, CDR2 YSYEKL. DNA of the CDR3: TGCGCCAGCAGCGTAGCAGCGGGCTCTTCCTACGAGCAGTACTTC. Translating it yields CASSVAAGSSYEQYF.

This clone was seen a few times. The chain uses TRBV4-3 and TRBJ2-1; TRBD2 agrees at 14 bases. The J segment lost 2 bases and the V segment lost 4 bases, leaving 10 bases of the junction unmatched. Looked up from germline, CDR1 is LGHNA and CDR2 is YSLEER. The CDR3 extends over 19 amino acids. Here the CDR3 DNA reads TGCGCCAGCAGCCCGATATTCGGGACTAGCGGGAGCACCTACAATGAGCAGTTCTTC. It yields the protein CASSPIFGTSGSTYNEQFF.

This chain uses TRBV4-1 with TRBJ2-7; possibly TRBD1 for D (6 bases). The CDR3 consists of 16 residues. V was clipped by 0 bases and J by 0 bases, with 12 bases between them. CDR1 is MGHRA, CDR2 YSYEKL, per germline. This chain's CDR3 is CASSQDPTGTSYEQYF. The DNA for the CDR3 is TGCGCCAGCAGCCAAGATCCCACAGGGACCTCCTACGAGCAGTACTTC.

This clone came up once. This rearrangement joins TRBV7-2 to TRBJ2-2, with D possibly being TRBD1 (7 bases). Germline-derived CDR1 and CDR2 are SGHTA and FQGNSA. V lost 7 bases to trimming and J lost 7 bases, with 25 bases between them. The CDR3 loop spans 17 amino acids. The CDR3 DNA is TGTGCCAGCATACAGGGGCCGGAGGGTGAAGTAATCGGGGAGCTGTTTTTT. Translation gives CASIQGPEGEVIGELFF.

The chain combines TRBV30 with TRBJ1-3; the D is unclear. The CDR3 covers 14 residues. Germline V CDR1 and CDR2: GTSNPN, SVGIG (reference sequence). V dropped 3 bases and J dropped 4 bases, with 13 bases sitting between them. The CDR3 here is CAWSQTTRGNTIYF. CDR3 nucleotides: TGTGCCTGGAGCCAGACCACCAGGGGAAACACCATATATTTT.